These 4 T cell receptor beta chains were all obtained from the same sample, sequenced in a study of tumor-infiltrating lymphocytes in oesophageal squamous cell carcinoma. TCRdb re-derived calls from the PCR reads in MiXCR, one entry per CDR3 protein. This sample carries about 13,000 distinct CDR3 sequences, around 55% of them seen once, and the ten largest clones take approximately 35%. The sequencing input was esophageal tumor tissue. The receptors here all came from a male donor with esophageal squamous cell carcinoma.

By share of the sample, this clonotype is medium-sized (0.01 to 0.1%). The chain joins TRBV11-1 to TRBJ1-3, with D hard to call. Trimming removed 3 bases at V and 0 bases at J, with 9 bases between. This CDR3 is 15 amino acids long. Germline CDR1 reads SGHAT; CDR2 reads FQDESV (reference sequence). This CDR3 is CASSFRRYSGNTIYF. The CDR3 DNA sequence: TGTGCCAGCAGCTTTCGTCGGTACTCTGGAAACACCATATATTTT.

The sample holds a few counts of this clonotype. CDR3 nucleotides: TGTGCCAGCAGGACTAGCTCCTACAATGAGCAGTTCTTC. Amino acid sequence: CASRTSSYNEQFF. J is TRBJ2-1 and V is TRBV6-1; a possible D gene is TRBD2 (6 bases). The V gene lost 6 bases and the J gene lost 0 bases, with 6 bases spanning the gap. The length of the CDR3 is 13 residues. The germline CDR1 and CDR2 sequences are MNHNS and SASEGT.

This sequence joins TRBV7-6 and TRBJ1-1; 8 bases agree with TRBD2. The end of the DNA aligns better with TRBJ2-3, so the J call may be wrong. The CDR3 length is 15 residues. The germline gives CDR1 SGHVS, CDR2 FNYEAQ. CDR3 region: CASSFLAGGADTQYF. In DNA, the CDR3 is TGTGCCAGCAGCTTTCTGGCGGGAGGAGCAGATACGCAGTATTTT.

DNA for the CDR3: TGTGCCAGCAGCGTAGCTCAACGTGGGAGCGAGCAGTACTTC. This codes for CASSVAQRGSEQYF. The chain uses TRBV9 and TRBJ2-5; maybe TRBD2 (5 bases). The J call may not be correct, given that the DNA end is closer to TRBJ2-7. This CDR3 comprises 14 residues. CDR1 is SGDLS, CDR2 YYNGEE, per germline.